This T cell receptor beta chain was observed in a study of beta chain features in type 1 diabetes. Study conclusions and caveats: VDJ junctions sequenced from type 1 diabetes patients showed fewer insertions and more deletions. Within each of all four CD4+ subsets, Type 1 diabetes patients had TCRB CDR3s that were moderately but significantly shorter. Any HLA effect on TCRB rearrangement was left unresolved by small sub-analyses.

This clone was observed a few times. As yet, its antigen is unknown. The authors sorted CD4+ naive, central memory, regulatory and stem cell-like memory cells via CD45RO/CCR7/CD25/CD127/CD95/CD27. Expressed TCRB transcripts were sequenced because the isolated RNA had all been reverse transcribed beforehand. The repertoire was sequenced with immunoSEQ multiplex PCR; TCRdb's copy has only in-frame clones and lacks some. The sample records about 240,000 clones, about 15% being singletons. CDR1 is SGHVS and CDR2 is FQNEAQ in the germline V gene. V lost 2 bases to trimming and J lost 6 bases, with 14 bases between them. The CDR3 is 14 residues long.

The specimen sequenced was naive CD4+ T cells from blood. The chain employs TRBV7-8 and TRBJ2-7; no firm D call. The clonotype originates from a man younger than 40 with type 1 diabetes. The DNA for the CDR3 is TGTGCCAGCAGCTTAAATGCTGTGGGCCTCGAGCAGTACTTC. It specifies CASSLNAVGLEQYF.